This passage covers 7 T cell receptor beta chains from one sample sequenced in a study of monozygotic twins with inflammatory bowel disease. Using the 5' RACE reads, TCRdb records one entry per CDR3 protein without DNA. In all, the sample yields some 330,000 distinct CDR3 sequences. The sequenced sample was blood. The receptors were gathered from a human donor with ulcerative colitis or Crohn's disease, or a healthy co-twin of an affected twin (not recorded which).

The V gene is TRBV10-3, the J gene TRBJ1-5; TCRdb's D call of TRBD1 is untestable without DNA. The germline gives CDR1 ENHRY, CDR2 SYGVKD. There are 15 residues in the CDR3. The CDR3 is CAISESSGSNQPQHF.

The genes are TRBV6-2 or TRBV6-3 and TRBJ2-3. This CDR3 region has 16 residues. CDR1 is MNHEY and CDR2 is SVGEGT in the germline V gene. CDR3 loop: CASSYSTSSLTDTQYF.

This CDR3 reads CASSHQAGTTNEKLFF. The chain carries TRBV7-8 and TRBJ1-4; there is no DNA to check the TCRdb D call of TRBD1. This CDR3 region has 16 residues. Germline CDR1 reads SGHVS; CDR2 reads FQNEAQ.

The chain joins TRBV11-2 to TRBJ1-3; TCRdb gives TRBD1 as the D gene, but with no DNA this cannot be confirmed. The germline V gene encodes CDR1 SGHAT and CDR2 FQNNGV. The length of the CDR3 is 15 residues. The CDR3: CASSLTGGPGNTIYF.

V is TRBV6-1 and J is TRBJ2-7; the TCRdb call, TRBD1, lacks DNA for checking. Germline V gene data show CDR1 as MNHNS and CDR2 as SASEGT. The CDR3 runs to 15 residues. The CDR3 protein is CASSEIWGRVYEQYF.

The chain carries TRBV7-9 and TRBJ2-1; with no DNA, the TCRdb D assignment of TRBD1 cannot be verified. Germline V CDR1 and CDR2: SEHNR, FQNEAQ (reference sequence). The CDR3 is made up of 17 amino acids. CDR3 loop: CASSFRDRVTVYNEQFF. The whole variable domain, remainder taken from reference TRBV7-9 and TRBJ2-1, is DTGVSQNPRHKITKRGQNVTFRCDPISEHNRLYWYRQTLGQGPEFLTYFQNEAQLEKSRLLSDRFSAERPKGSFSTLEIQRTEQGDSAMYLCASSFRDRVTVYNEQFFGPGTRLTVL.

The rearrangement uses TRBV5-4 and TRBJ1-5; there is no DNA to check the TCRdb D call of TRBD1. From germline, CDR1 is SGHNT and CDR2 YYREEE (reference sequence). The CDR3 totals 19 residues. This CDR3 is CASSLLGAGGLGGNQPQHF.